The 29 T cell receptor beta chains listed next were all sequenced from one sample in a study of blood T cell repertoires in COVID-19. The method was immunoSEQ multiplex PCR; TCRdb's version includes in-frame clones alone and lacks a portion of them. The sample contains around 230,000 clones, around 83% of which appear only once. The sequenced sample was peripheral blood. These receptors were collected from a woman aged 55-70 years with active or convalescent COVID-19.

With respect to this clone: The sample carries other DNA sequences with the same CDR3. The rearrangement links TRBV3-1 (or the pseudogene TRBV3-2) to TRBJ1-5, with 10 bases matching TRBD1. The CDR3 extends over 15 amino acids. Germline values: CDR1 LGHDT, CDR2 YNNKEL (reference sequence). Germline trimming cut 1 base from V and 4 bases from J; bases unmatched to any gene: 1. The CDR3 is CASSQGTGGNQPQHF. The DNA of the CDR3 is TGTGCCAGCAGCCAAGGGACAGGGGGTAATCAGCCCCAGCATTTT.

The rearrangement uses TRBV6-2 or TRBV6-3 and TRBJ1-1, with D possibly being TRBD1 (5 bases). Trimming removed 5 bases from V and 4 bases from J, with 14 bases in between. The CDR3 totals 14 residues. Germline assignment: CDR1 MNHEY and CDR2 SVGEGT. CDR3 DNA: TGTGCCAGCAGTGAGGGACTTAGAATCACTGAAGCTTTCTTT. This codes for CASSEGLRITEAFF.

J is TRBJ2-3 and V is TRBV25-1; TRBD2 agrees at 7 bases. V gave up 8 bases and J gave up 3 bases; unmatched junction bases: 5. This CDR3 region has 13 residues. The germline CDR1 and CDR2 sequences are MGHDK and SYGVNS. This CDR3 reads CASGSGGTDTQYF. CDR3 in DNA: TGTGCCAGCGGCTCGGGGGGAACAGATACGCAGTATTTT.

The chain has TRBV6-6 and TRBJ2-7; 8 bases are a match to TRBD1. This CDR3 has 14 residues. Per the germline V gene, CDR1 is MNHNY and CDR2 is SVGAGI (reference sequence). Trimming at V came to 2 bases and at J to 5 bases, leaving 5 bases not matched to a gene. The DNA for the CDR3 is TGTGCCAGCAGTTACCGTGGACAGGGCGACGAGCAGTACTTC. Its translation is CASSYRGQGDEQYF.

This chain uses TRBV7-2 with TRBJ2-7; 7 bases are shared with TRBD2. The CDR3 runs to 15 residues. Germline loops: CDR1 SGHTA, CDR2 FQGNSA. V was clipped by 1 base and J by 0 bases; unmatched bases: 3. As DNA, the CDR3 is TGTGCCAGCAGCTTAGTCGGGGGGTACTCCTACGAGCAGTACTTC. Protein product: CASSLVGGYSYEQYF.

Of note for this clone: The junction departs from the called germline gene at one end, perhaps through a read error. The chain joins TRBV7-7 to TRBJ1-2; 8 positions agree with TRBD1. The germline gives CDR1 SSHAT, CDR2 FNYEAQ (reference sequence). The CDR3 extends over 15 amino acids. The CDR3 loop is CASSPGAGGYYGYTF. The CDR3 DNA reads TGTGCTAGCAGCCCCGGGGCAGGGGGCTACTATGGCTACACCTTC. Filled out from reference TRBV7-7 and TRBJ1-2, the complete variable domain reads GAGVSQSPRYKVTKRGQDVTLRCDPISSHATLYWYQQALGQGPEFLTYFNYEAQPDKSGLPSDRFSAERPEGSISTLTIQRTEQRDSAMYRCASSPGAGGYYGYTFGSGTRLTVV.

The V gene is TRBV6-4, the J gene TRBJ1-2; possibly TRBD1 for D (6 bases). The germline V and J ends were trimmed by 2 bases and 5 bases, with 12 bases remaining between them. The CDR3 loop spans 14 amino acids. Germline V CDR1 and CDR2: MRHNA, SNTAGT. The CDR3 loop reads CASSDGRGNYGYTF. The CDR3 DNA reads TGTGCCAGCAGTGACGGCAGGGGTAATTATGGCTACACCTTC.

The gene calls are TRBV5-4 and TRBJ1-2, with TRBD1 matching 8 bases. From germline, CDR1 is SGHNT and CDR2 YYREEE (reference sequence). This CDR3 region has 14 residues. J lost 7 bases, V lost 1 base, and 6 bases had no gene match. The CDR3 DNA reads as TGTGCCAGCAGCTTGACCGACAGGGGTAGTGGCTACACCTTC. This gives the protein CASSLTDRGSGYTF.

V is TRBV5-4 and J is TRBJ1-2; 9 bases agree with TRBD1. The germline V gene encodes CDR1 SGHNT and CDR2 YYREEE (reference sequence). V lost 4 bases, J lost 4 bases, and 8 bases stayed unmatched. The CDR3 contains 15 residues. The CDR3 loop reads CASSPRGTGIYGYTF. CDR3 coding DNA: TGTGCCAGCAGCCCAAGGGGGACAGGGATCTATGGCTACACCTTC.

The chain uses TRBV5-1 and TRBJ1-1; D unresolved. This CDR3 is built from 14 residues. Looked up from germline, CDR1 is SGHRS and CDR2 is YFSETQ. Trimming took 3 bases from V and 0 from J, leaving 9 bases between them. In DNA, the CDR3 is TGCGCCAGCAGCTGGGCCTTCATGAACACTGAAGCTTTCTTT. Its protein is CASSWAFMNTEAFF.

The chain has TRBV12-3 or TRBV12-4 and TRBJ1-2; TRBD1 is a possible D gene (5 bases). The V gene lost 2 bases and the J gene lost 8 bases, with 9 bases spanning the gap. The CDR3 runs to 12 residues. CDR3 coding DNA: TGTGCCAGCAGTTTAAACCGACAGGGCTACACCTTC. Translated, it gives CASSLNRQGYTF.

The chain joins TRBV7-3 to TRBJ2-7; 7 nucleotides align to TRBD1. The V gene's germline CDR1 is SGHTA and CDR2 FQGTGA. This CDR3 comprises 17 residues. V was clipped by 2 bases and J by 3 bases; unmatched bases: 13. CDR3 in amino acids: CASSLRIGTEIFYEQYF. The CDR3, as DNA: TGTGCCAGCAGCTTACGCATCGGGACAGAGATTTTCTACGAGCAGTACTTC.

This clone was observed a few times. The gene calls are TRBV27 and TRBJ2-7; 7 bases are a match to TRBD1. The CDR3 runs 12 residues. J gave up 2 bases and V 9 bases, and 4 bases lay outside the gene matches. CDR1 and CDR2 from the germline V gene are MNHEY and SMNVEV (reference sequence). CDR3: CASGDRPYEQYF. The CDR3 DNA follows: TGTGCCAGTGGGGACAGACCCTACGAGCAGTACTTC.

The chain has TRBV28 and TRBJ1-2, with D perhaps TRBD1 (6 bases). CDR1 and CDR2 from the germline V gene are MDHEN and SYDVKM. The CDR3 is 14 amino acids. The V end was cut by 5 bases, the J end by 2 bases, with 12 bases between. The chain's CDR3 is CASSGTDRNYGYTF. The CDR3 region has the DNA TGTGCCAGCAGTGGGACGGACAGAAACTATGGCTACACCTTC.

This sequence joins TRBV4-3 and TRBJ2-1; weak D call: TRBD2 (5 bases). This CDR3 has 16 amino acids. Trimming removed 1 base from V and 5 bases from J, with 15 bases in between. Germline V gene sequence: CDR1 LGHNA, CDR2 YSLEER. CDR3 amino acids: CASSQVDSQANNEQFF. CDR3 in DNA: TGCGCCAGCAGCCAAGTGGACTCCCAGGCCAACAATGAGCAGTTCTTC.

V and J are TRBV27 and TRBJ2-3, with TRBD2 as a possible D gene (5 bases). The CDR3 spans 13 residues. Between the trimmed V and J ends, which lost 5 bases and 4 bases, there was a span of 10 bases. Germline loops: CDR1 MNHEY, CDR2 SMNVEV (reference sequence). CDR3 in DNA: TGTGCCAGCAGTCCCCGGACTCCAGATACGCAGTATTTT. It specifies CASSPRTPDTQYF.

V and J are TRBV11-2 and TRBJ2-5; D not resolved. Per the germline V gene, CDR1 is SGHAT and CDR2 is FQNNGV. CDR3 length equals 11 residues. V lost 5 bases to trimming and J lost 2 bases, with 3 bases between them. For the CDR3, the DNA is TGTGCCAGCAGCCTACAAGAGACCCAGTACTTC. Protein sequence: CASSLQETQYF. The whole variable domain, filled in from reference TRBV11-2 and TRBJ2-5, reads EAGVAQSPRYKIIEKRQSVAFWCNPISGHATLYWYQQILGQGPKLLIQFQNNGVVDDSQLPKDRFSAERLKGVDSTLKIQPAKLEDSAVYLCASSLQETQYFGPGTRLLVL.

CDR3 nucleotides: TGCGCCAGCAGCCCGTTAGGGAGGGGTACTGAAGCTTTCTTT. It codes for CASSPLGRGTEAFF. The rearrangement uses TRBV4-1 and TRBJ1-1, with D tentatively TRBD1 (5 bases). Per the germline V gene, CDR1 is MGHRA and CDR2 is YSYEKL. The CDR3 spans 14 residues. Between the trimmed V and J ends, which lost 4 bases and 5 bases, there was a span of 14 bases.

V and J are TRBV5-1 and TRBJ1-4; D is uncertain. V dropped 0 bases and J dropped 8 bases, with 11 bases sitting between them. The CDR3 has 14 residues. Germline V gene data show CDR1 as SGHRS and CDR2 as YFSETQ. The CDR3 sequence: CASSLGVSGEKLFF. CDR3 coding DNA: TGCGCCAGCAGCTTGGGCGTCTCCGGGGAAAAACTGTTTTTT.

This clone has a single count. CDR3 bases: TGTGCCAGCTGCCGGGACAGGCAAGAGACCCAGTACTTC. Translating gives CASCRDRQETQYF. The chain is built from TRBV7-8 and TRBJ2-5, with TRBD1 matching over 8 bases. The CDR3 consists of 13 residues. Losses at the gene ends were 8 bases for V and 2 bases for J; bases not matched to a gene: 4. Germline CDR1 reads SGHVS; CDR2 reads FQNEAQ.

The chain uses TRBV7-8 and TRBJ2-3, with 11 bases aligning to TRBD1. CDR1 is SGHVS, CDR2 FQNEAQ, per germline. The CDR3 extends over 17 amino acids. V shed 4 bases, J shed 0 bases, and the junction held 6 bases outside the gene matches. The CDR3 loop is CASSSRTGGYSTDTQYF. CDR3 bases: TGTGCCAGCAGCTCCCGGACAGGGGGCTACAGCACAGATACGCAGTATTTT.

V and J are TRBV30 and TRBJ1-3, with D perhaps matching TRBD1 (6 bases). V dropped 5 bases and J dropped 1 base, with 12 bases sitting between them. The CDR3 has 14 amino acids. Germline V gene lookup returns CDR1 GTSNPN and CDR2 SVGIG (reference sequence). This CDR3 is CAWGGQVSGNTIYF. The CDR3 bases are TGTGCCTGGGGGGGGCAGGTATCTGGAAACACCATATATTTT.

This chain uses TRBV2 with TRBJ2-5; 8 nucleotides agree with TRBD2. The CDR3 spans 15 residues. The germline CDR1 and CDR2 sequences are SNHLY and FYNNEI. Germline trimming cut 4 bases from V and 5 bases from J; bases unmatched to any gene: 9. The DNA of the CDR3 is TGTGCCAGCAGTGGTATTGCGGGGGGCTTCGAGACCCAGTACTTC. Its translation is CASSGIAGGFETQYF.

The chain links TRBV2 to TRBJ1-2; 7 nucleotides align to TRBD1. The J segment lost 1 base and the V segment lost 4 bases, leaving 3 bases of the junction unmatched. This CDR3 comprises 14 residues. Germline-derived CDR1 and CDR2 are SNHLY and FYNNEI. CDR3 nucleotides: TGTGCCAGCAGTGTAAACAGGGGTAACTATGGCTACACCTTC. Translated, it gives CASSVNRGNYGYTF.

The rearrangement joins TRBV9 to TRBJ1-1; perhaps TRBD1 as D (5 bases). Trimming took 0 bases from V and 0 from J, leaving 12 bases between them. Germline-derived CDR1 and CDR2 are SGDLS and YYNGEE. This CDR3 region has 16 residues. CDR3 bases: TGTGCCAGCAGCGTAGGGGGTCCCAGGGTGAACACTGAAGCTTTCTTT. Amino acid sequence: CASSVGGPRVNTEAFF.

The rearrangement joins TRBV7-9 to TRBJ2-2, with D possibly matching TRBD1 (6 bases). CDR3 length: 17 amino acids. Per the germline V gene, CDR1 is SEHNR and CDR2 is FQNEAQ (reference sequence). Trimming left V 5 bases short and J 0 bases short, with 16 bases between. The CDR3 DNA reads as TGTGCCAGCAGCCCCATTGGACAGCCTCCGAACACCGGGGAGCTGTTTTTT. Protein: CASSPIGQPPNTGELFF.

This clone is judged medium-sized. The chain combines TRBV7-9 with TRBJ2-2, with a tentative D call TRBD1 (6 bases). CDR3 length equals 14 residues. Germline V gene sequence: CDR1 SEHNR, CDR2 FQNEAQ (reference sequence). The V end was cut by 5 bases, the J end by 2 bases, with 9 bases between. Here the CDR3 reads CASSPQGNTGELFF. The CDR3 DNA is TGTGCCAGCAGCCCACAGGGTAACACCGGGGAGCTGTTTTTT.

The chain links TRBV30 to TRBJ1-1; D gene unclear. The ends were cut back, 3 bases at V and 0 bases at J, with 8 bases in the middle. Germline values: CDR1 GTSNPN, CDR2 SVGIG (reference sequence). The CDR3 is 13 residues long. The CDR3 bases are TGTGCCTGGAGACGGACTGTGAACACTGAAGCTTTCTTT. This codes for CAWRRTVNTEAFF.

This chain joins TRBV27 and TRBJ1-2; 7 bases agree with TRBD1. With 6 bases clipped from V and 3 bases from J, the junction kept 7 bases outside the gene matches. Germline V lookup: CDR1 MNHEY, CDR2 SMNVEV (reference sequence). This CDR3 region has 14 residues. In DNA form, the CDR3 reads TGTGCCAGCAGCAAAACAGGGGCTGACTATGGCTACACCTTC. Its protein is CASSKTGADYGYTF.